A single T cell receptor (beta chain) is shown here with its context. Its antigen remains unidentified. Peripheral blood genomic DNA, not sorted cells or RNA, was the template. Multiplex touch-down PCR with TRB-A/B primers amplified rearranged V-D-J TRB sequences. MiXCR, run by TCRdb on the multiplex PCR reads, gives a single entry per CDR3 protein. The sample has thousands of distinct CDR3 sequences; approximately 31% are singletons. This record belongs to a study of T cell repertoires in aging, cancer and after chemotherapy. Looking at the study overall: The full dataset contained approximately 9.6 million TCR reads. General study results and limits: Loss of evenness, beyond lost richness, contributed to age-related TCR diversity decline in cancer patients. Rebound thymic output was suggested by rising median generation probability during chemotherapy in each cancer cohort. Compared with age-matched healthy donors, untreated hematological or solid cancer patients showed higher blood TCR clonality.

The CDR3 spans 16 residues. V lost 2 bases and J 0 bases, leaving 11 bases between the germline ends. Germline assignment: CDR1 MNHEY and CDR2 SVGEGT. This TCR derives from a human donor in good health. Sequenced input: blood. V is TRBV6-2 or TRBV6-3 and J is TRBJ2-4, with TRBD2 as a possible D gene (6 bases). Here the CDR3 reads CASSYGDSTAKNIQYF. CDR3 bases: TGTGCCAGCAGTTACGGGGACTCGACAGCCAAAAACATTCAGTACTTC.